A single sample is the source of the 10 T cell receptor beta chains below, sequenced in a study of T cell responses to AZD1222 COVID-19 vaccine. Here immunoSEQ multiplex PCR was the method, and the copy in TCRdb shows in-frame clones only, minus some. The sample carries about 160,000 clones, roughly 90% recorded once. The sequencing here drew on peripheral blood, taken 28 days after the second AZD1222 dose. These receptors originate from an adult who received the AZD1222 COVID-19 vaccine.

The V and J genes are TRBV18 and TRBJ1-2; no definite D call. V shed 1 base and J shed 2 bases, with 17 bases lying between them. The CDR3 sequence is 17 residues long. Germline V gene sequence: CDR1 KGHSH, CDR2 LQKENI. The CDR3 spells CASSPQSSQVLNYGYTF. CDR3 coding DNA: TGTGCCAGCTCACCACAATCGTCTCAAGTCCTCAACTATGGCTACACCTTC.

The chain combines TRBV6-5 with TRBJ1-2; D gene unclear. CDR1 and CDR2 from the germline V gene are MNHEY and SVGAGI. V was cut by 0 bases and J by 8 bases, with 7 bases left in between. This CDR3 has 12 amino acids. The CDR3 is CASSYSTGGYTF. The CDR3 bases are TGTGCCAGCAGTTACTCAACCGGGGGCTACACCTTC.

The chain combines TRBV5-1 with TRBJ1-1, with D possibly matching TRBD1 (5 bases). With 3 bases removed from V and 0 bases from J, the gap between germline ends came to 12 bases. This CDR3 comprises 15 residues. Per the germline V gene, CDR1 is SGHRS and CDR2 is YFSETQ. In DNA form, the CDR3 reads TGCGCCAGCAGCTCCGGGACGGCCATGAACACTGAAGCTTTCTTT. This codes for CASSSGTAMNTEAFF.

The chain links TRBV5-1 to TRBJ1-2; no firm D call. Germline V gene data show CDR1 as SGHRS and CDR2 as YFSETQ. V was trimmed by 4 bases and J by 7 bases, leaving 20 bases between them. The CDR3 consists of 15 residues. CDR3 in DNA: TGCGCCAGCAGCCCAAAAAGTATTCCAGACGTTGGCTACACCTTC. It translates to CASSPKSIPDVGYTF.

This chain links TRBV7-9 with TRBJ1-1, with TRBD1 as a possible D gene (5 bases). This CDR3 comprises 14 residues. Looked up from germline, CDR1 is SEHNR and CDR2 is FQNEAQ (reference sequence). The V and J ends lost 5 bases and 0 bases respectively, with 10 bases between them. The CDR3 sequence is CASSADILNTEAFF. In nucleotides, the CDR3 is TGTGCCAGCAGCGCGGACATTTTGAACACTGAAGCTTTCTTT.

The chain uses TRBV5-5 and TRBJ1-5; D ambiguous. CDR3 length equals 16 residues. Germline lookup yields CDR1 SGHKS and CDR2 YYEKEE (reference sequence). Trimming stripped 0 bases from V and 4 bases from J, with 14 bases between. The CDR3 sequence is CASSLEGNRGNQPQHF. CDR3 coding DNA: TGTGCCAGCAGCTTGGAAGGGAATCGAGGGAATCAGCCCCAGCATTTT.

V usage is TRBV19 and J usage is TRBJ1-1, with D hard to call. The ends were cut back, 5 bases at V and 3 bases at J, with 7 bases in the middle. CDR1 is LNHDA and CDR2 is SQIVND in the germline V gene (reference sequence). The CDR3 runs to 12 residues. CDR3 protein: CASSDRYTEAFF. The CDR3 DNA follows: TGTGCCAGTAGTGACCGCTACACTGAAGCTTTCTTT.

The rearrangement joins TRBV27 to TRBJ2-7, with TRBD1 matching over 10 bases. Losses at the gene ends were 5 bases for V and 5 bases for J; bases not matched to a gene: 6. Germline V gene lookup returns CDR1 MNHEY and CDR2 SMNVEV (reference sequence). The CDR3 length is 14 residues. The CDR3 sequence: CASSPTGGYHEQYF. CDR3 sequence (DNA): TGTGCCAGCAGTCCGACAGGGGGCTACCACGAGCAGTACTTC.

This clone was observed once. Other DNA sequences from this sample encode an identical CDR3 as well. CDR3 DNA: TGTGCCAGCAGCCAACAGGGCAATCAGCCCCAGCATTTT. It encodes CASSQQGNQPQHF. This chain connects TRBV3-1 (or the pseudogene TRBV3-2) to TRBJ1-5; D unresolved. Germline V gene sequence: CDR1 LGHDT, CDR2 YNNKEL (reference sequence). The CDR3 runs to 13 residues. V was cut by 2 bases and J by 2 bases, with 4 bases left in between.

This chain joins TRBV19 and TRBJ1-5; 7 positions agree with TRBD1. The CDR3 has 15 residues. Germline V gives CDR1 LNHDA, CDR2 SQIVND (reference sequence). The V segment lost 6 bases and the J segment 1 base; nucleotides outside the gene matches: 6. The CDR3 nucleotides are TGTGCCAGTAGAACAGGGGTTTCGAGCAATCAGCCCCAGCATTTT. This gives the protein CASRTGVSSNQPQHF. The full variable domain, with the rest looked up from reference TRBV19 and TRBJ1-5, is DGGITQSPKYLFRKEGQNVTLSCEQNLNHDAMYWYRQDPGQGLRLIYYSQIVNDFQKGDIAEGYSVSREKKESFPLTVTSAQKNPTAFYLCASRTGVSSNQPQHFGDGTRLSIL.